This T cell receptor (beta chain) is drawn from a study of blood T cell repertoires in COVID-19. Germline CDR1 SGHRS, CDR2 YFSETQ. V trimming: 0 bases; J trimming: 2 bases; junction bases outside the gene matches: 5. The CDR3 spans 16 residues. Assay: immunoSEQ multiplex PCR; the TCRdb copy retains only in-frame clones and omits some. The repertoire includes roughly 42,000 clones, more than 90% of them detected once, and about 0.4% sits in the top ten. This TCR came from a man aged 50 to 59 with COVID-19, enrolled during active disease. The sample comprised peripheral blood. The gene calls are TRBV5-1 and TRBJ1-5; 7 bases are shared with TRBD1. The CDR3 sequence: CASSLGGGSGNQPQHF. Written as DNA, the CDR3 is TGCGCCAGCAGCTTGGGAGGGGGCTCGGGCAATCAGCCCCAGCATTTT.